This record covers a single T cell receptor (beta chain). This clone was counted a few times. Its antigen is unknown. Base quality data are lacking; no much larger clone is found one base away. The CDR3 regions of human TCRbeta chains were analyzed by immunosequencing. Per the authors' processing: Repertoire TCRs were matched against a reference library of SARS-CoV-2-specific TCRs generated with the MIRA antigen-specificity platform. Breadth meant the fraction of unique TCRs that were SARS-CoV-2-associated, whereas depth meant the fraction of total T cells that were SARS-CoV-2-associated. Using the MIRA data, each spike-specific TCR was mapped to the spike region that the TCR reacts to and placed in a CD4 or CD8 class. Log10-transformed breadth and depth values were compared by one-way ANOVA with Sidak's multiple comparisons tests. TCRdb holds this immuneACCESS table with in-frame rearrangements only. Some clones are missing; in checked studies, unresolved V genes explain under half, and the rest has no known cause. V and J calls and clone size are as listed in that table; D and trimming were resolved from the DNA. The sample table shows over 85,000 clones, and 88% are seen once. More than 1.5% of the sample is held by the ten biggest clonotypes.

There are 11 amino acids in the CDR3, from cysteine to phenylalanine inclusive. Only the CDR3 DNA stays, 33 bases, in frame from base 1. CDR1 and CDR2 are drawn from the germline V gene: MNHNS, SASEGT. The V and J ends are trimmed by 2 bases and 2 bases, leaving 1 base between them. What the time point label conveys for this sample: baseline before first vaccination. The vaccinee samples were drawn from two UK trials, COV001 and COV002, one of which was a single-blind randomized controlled phase 2/3 trial testing AZD1222 (ChAdOx1 nCoV-19) in healthy adults. For TCRbeta chain sequencing, PBMC samples were collected from trial participants at day 0 and at day 28 after the second dose. This sample was included in a study of T cell responses to AZD1222 COVID-19 vaccine (dated by TCRdb to about 2021). Concerning the study at large: AZD1222 recipients with second doses at about 4 weeks or about 12 weeks were pooled, because spike-specific TCR depth and breadth did not differ between schedules. Trial participants were enrolled by age into 18-55, 56-69 and 70-plus year subgroups, with 148, 28 and 57 TCR-sequenced participants respectively. TCR sequencing covered 230 to 250 trial participants: 200 to 220 given two doses of AZD1222 and about 26 given two doses of MenACWY control vaccine.

Overall study outcomes, separate from this receptor: Conclusions about previously exposed vaccinees are limited because only five to seven AZD1222 recipients were SARS-CoV-2 seropositive at baseline. Because no day 14 peak-response samples were available, repertoires were characterized only after the peak T cell response. A significant rise in spike-specific TCR breadth and depth was observed after two AZD1222 doses relative to day 0 and relative to MenACWY recipients. Nearly half of unique spike-specific TCRs reportedly recognized epitopes outside regions mutated in the B.1.351 and B.1.1.7 variants. In the small 56-69-year group, the increase in depth fell short of significance, most likely because of low power. Participants were mostly white British and included more females than males, and it was suggested by the authors that clonal diversity may have been underestimated. The vaccine-associated CD4 TCRs covered the entire spike protein, and the dominant responses fell in regions 160-218 and 743-854.

This receptor was taken from an adult in good health. Recombination linked TRBV6-1 to TRBJ2-7; a confident D gene designation cannot be given. This specimen consisted of peripheral blood, obtained on day 0 of AZD1222 vaccination. The nucleotide sequence reads TGTGCCAGCAGTGAAACCTACGAGCAGTACTTC. Translated, this is CASSETYEQYF.